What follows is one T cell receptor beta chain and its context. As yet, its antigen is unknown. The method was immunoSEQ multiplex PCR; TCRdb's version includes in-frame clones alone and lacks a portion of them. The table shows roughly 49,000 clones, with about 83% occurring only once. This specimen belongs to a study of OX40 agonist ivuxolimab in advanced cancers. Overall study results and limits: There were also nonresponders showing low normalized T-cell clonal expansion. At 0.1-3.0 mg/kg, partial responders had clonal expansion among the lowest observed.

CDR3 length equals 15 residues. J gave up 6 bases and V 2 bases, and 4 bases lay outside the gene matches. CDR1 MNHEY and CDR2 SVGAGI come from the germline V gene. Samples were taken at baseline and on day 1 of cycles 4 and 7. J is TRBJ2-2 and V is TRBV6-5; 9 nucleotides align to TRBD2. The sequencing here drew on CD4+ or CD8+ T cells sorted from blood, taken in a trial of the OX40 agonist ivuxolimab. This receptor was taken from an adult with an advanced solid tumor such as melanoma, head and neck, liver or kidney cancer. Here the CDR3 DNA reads TGTGCCAGCAGTTACCCTGGGACTAGCCCCGGGGAGCTGTTTTTT. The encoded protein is CASSYPGTSPGELFF.